One sample yielded the 25 T cell receptor beta chains listed below, sequenced in a study of blood T cell repertoires in COVID-19. Sequenced by immunoSEQ multiplex PCR; TCRdb stores in-frame clones only, minus some. The sample lists about 170,000 clones; more than 70% were seen once. The sample comprised peripheral blood. The source of these receptors is an elderly woman with active or convalescent COVID-19.

V and J are TRBV28 and TRBJ1-5, with 8 bases lining up with TRBD1. The CDR3 totals 18 residues. Germline V CDR1 and CDR2: MDHEN, SYDVKM. The ends lost 6 bases at V and 2 bases at J; junction bases unmatched: 15. CDR3 in amino acids: CASSPLRGQSRGNQPQHF. As DNA, the CDR3 is TGTGCCAGCAGCCCTCTCAGGGGGCAAAGTCGAGGCAATCAGCCCCAGCATTTT.

V is TRBV12-5 and J is TRBJ1-1; 10 bases line up with TRBD1. This CDR3 has 16 amino acids. Germline CDR1 and CDR2: LGHNT and FRNRAP. The J segment lost 2 bases and the V segment lost 6 bases, leaving 9 bases of the junction unmatched. The CDR3 protein is CASGPPGQGRNTEAFF. The DNA of the CDR3 is TGTGCTAGTGGCCCCCCGGGACAGGGGAGAAACACTGAAGCTTTCTTT.

The chain joins TRBV7-2 to TRBJ1-5; D remains unclear. Germline assignment: CDR1 SGHTA and CDR2 FQGNSA. Trimming took 5 bases from V and 6 from J, leaving 8 bases between them. CDR3 length: 12 residues. Written as DNA, the CDR3 is TGTGCCAGCAGCGTGGACTCTCAGCCCCAGCATTTT. It yields the protein CASSVDSQPQHF.

This clone was found once. The chain recombines TRBV15 with TRBJ1-2; 7 nucleotides line up with TRBD1. The CDR3 has 16 amino acids. The V and J ends lost 1 base and 1 base, in that order; junction bases with no gene match: 6. Looked up from germline, CDR1 is LNHNV and CDR2 is YYDKDF (reference sequence). CDR3 sequence (DNA): TGTGCCACCAGCAGAGGAGGGGGCCGGAATAACTATGGCTACACCTTC. Its translation: CATSRGGGRNNYGYTF.

The chain joins TRBV12-5 to TRBJ1-2; 7 bases match TRBD1. Germline-derived CDR1 and CDR2 are LGHNT and FRNRAP. This CDR3 comprises 13 residues. V lost 5 bases and J lost 4; bases outside the gene matches: 4. As DNA, the CDR3 is TGTGCTAGTGGTCAAGGGGGCAGCTATGGCTACACCTTC. This translates into CASGQGGSYGYTF.

The genes are TRBV7-9 and TRBJ1-6, with D uncertain. CDR1 SEHNR and CDR2 FQNEAQ come from the germline V gene (reference sequence). The germline V and J ends were trimmed by 1 base and 0 bases, with 16 bases remaining between them. The CDR3 contains 19 residues. The CDR3 sequence: CASSLGGGSSSSYNSPLHF. The CDR3 nucleotides read TGTGCCAGCAGCTTAGGAGGAGGGAGCAGTAGCTCCTATAATTCACCCCTCCACTTT.

The chain recombines TRBV5-1 with TRBJ1-4, with 10 bases lining up with TRBD1. V trimming: 4 bases; J trimming: 6 bases; junction bases outside the gene matches: 3. This CDR3 contains 14 residues. Germline CDR1 SGHRS, CDR2 YFSETQ. In DNA form, the CDR3 reads TGCGCCAGCAGCGTAGGGACAGGGGATGAAAAACTGTTTTTT. Protein: CASSVGTGDEKLFF.

This chain uses TRBV27 with TRBJ2-7; 10 bases are a match to TRBD2. Germline V CDR1 and CDR2: MNHEY, SMNVEV (reference sequence). The V segment lost 6 bases and the J segment 2 bases; nucleotides outside the gene matches: 1. The CDR3 is 13 amino acids. CDR3 in amino acids: CASRLAGTYEQYF. As DNA, the CDR3 is TGTGCCAGCAGACTAGCGGGAACCTACGAGCAGTACTTC.

The chain uses TRBV5-1 and TRBJ2-5; the match to TRBD1 covers 9 bases. V was clipped by 4 bases and J by 2 bases; unmatched bases: 0. Looked up from germline, CDR1 is SGHRS and CDR2 is YFSETQ. The CDR3 runs to 13 residues. The CDR3 loop reads CASSGQGQETQYF. The CDR3 nucleotides are TGCGCCAGCAGCGGACAGGGGCAAGAGACCCAGTACTTC.

This clone appeared a single time. The chain joins TRBV6-6 to TRBJ1-5; D call uncertain. Germline assignment: CDR1 MNHNY and CDR2 SVGAGI (reference sequence). The V end was cut by 7 bases, the J end by 2 bases, with 15 bases between. CDR3 length: 15 amino acids. The CDR3 sequence is CASTNSGSGNQPQHF. In DNA, the CDR3 is TGTGCCAGCACCAATTCCGGGAGCGGCAATCAGCCCCAGCATTTT.

This clone was found a few times. This chain connects TRBV19 to TRBJ1-3; 7 nucleotides agree with TRBD1. V lost 3 bases and J lost 5; bases outside the gene matches: 4. This CDR3 region has 14 residues. Germline lookup yields CDR1 LNHDA and CDR2 SQIVND (reference sequence). The CDR3 reads CASSIIGGRNTIYF. The CDR3 DNA reads as TGTGCCAGTAGTATCATAGGGGGCAGAAACACCATATATTTT.

The chain employs TRBV6-5 and TRBJ1-2; TRBD1 might be the D (5 bases). Germline loops: CDR1 MNHEY, CDR2 SVGAGI. V was shortened by 5 bases and J by 5 bases, with 15 bases between the two germline ends. The length of the CDR3 is 14 residues. The CDR3 DNA is TGTGCCAGCAGTCCGACGGGGGAGAGTTATGGCTACACCTTC. Encoded protein: CASSPTGESYGYTF.

This clone was seen just once. The V and J genes are TRBV30 and TRBJ1-2; weak D call: TRBD1 (6 bases). Germline CDR1 GTSNPN, CDR2 SVGIG (reference sequence). This CDR3 comprises 12 residues. V was clipped by 4 bases and J by 7 bases, with 13 bases between them. The CDR3 sequence: CAWTAGVGGYTF. CDR3 in DNA: TGTGCCTGGACCGCAGGGGTAGGTGGCTACACCTTC. Drawing the rest from reference TRBV30 and TRBJ1-2, the complete variable domain is SQTIHQWPATLVQPVGSPLSLECTVEGTSNPNLYWYRQAAGRGLQLLFYSVGIGQISSEVPQNLSASRPQDRQFILSSKKLLLSDSGFYLCAWTAGVGGYTFGSGTRLTVV.

This clone was seen more than once but under ten times. The J gene is TRBJ2-1, the V gene TRBV18, with 9 positions matching TRBD2. V dropped 7 bases and J dropped 7; count of bases not matched to a gene: 8. Germline loops: CDR1 KGHSH, CDR2 LQKENI. This CDR3 contains 14 residues. The CDR3 protein is CASYLAGALNEQFF. The DNA of the CDR3 is TGTGCCAGCTACTTAGCGGGAGCACTAAATGAGCAGTTCTTC.

This rearrangement joins TRBV24-1 to TRBJ2-7; no firm D call. Germline V gene data show CDR1 as KGHDR and CDR2 as SFDVKD. The CDR3 totals 13 residues. The V gene lost 3 bases and the J gene lost 3 bases, with 8 bases spanning the gap. This CDR3 reads CATSDPSIYEQYF. CDR3 DNA: TGTGCCACCAGTGATCCCAGTATCTACGAGCAGTACTTC.

The V call is TRBV10-1, the J call TRBJ2-2; 7 bases agree with TRBD2. The germline V gene encodes CDR1 WNHNN and CDR2 SYGVQD (reference sequence). J gave up 8 bases and V 8 bases, and 8 bases lay outside the gene matches. The CDR3 is 13 residues long. This CDR3 is CASSARELGELFF. CDR3 bases: TGCGCCAGCTCAGCGCGGGAGCTAGGGGAGCTGTTTTTT.

V usage is TRBV3-1 (or the pseudogene TRBV3-2) and J usage is TRBJ1-2, with D unclear. V lost 2 bases and J lost 6, with 10 bases in between. This CDR3 is built from 13 residues. CDR1 and CDR2 from the germline V gene are LGHDT and YNNKEL (reference sequence). In nucleotides, the CDR3 is TGTGCCAGCAGCCAAAGTGGTCGGGATGGCTACACCTTC. Its translation is CASSQSGRDGYTF.

V usage is TRBV27 and J usage is TRBJ1-1; weak D call: TRBD1 (5 bases). CDR1 MNHEY and CDR2 SMNVEV come from the germline V gene (reference sequence). Trimming stripped 5 bases from V and 5 bases from J, with 15 bases between. The CDR3 runs to 14 residues. The CDR3 loop reads CASSDLRVETEAFF. CDR3 DNA: TGTGCCAGCAGTGACCTCAGGGTGGAGACTGAAGCTTTCTTT.

The J gene is TRBJ2-1, the V gene TRBV28; tentative D call: TRBD1 (5 bases). The CDR3 contains 16 residues. Germline V CDR1 and CDR2: MDHEN, SYDVKM. Trimming removed 4 bases from V and 1 base from J, with 14 bases in between. In DNA form, the CDR3 reads TGTGCCAGCAGTTCGAAGAGACAGAGATCCTACAATGAGCAGTTCTTC. This translates into CASSSKRQRSYNEQFF.

The V call is TRBV6-1, the J call TRBJ1-5; no clear D gene. CDR1 and CDR2 (germline): MNHNS, SASEGT. The V and J ends lost 0 bases and 0 bases respectively, with 9 bases between them. This CDR3 has 16 amino acids. As DNA, the CDR3 is TGTGCCAGCAGTGAAGCGAGGAGTCATAGCAATCAGCCCCAGCATTTT. Protein: CASSEARSHSNQPQHF.

V and J are TRBV5-1 and TRBJ1-2; a weak D match, TRBD1 (5 bases). CDR3 length: 15 amino acids. The germline V and J ends were trimmed by 5 bases and 6 bases, with 20 bases remaining between them. Germline values: CDR1 SGHRS, CDR2 YFSETQ. The CDR3 spells CASRLLMGGFHGYTF. CDR3 sequence (DNA): TGCGCCAGCAGACTTCTGATGGGGGGATTCCATGGCTACACCTTC.

The chain has TRBV27 and TRBJ1-6; D is ambiguous. This CDR3 spans 17 amino acids. Germline CDR1 and CDR2: MNHEY and SMNVEV (reference sequence). Between the trimmed V and J ends, which lost 6 bases and 0 bases, there was a span of 15 bases. CDR3 protein: CASRDWGTSSYNSPLHF. CDR3 coding DNA: TGTGCCAGCAGGGACTGGGGAACGAGCTCCTATAATTCACCCCTCCACTTT.

The V call is TRBV7-6, the J call TRBJ2-2; 9 nucleotides match TRBD2. This CDR3 has 16 amino acids. Trimming cost V 4 bases and J 5 bases; bases outside gene matches: 8. CDR1 is SGHVS and CDR2 is FNYEAQ in the germline V gene. The CDR3 sequence is CASSSLAGGRTGELFF. The DNA of the CDR3 is TGTGCCAGCAGCTCTTTGGCGGGAGGGAGAACCGGGGAGCTGTTTTTT. Full variable domain (remainder filled in from reference TRBV7-6 and TRBJ2-2): GAGVSQSPRYKVTKRGQDVALRCDPISGHVSLYWYRQALGQGPEFLTYFNYEAQQDKSGLPNDRFSAERPEGSISTLTIQRTEQRDSAMYRCASSSLAGGRTGELFFGEGSRLTVL.

The chain recombines TRBV28 with TRBJ2-7; 11 positions agree with TRBD2. This CDR3 contains 15 residues. V dropped 6 bases and J dropped 5; count of bases not matched to a gene: 9. Germline CDR1 reads MDHEN; CDR2 reads SYDVKM. In DNA, the CDR3 is TGTGCCAGCAGCCGAGCGACTAGCGGGATAAACGAGCAGTACTTC. It yields the protein CASSRATSGINEQYF.

This chain uses TRBV5-1 with TRBJ2-5; 8 bases map to TRBD1. This CDR3 has 14 residues. Per germline, CDR1 SGHRS and CDR2 YFSETQ. The V gene end was trimmed by 7 bases and the J gene end by 0 bases; junction bases not matched to a gene: 5. This CDR3 reads CASGGTGYQETQYF. The CDR3 nucleotides are TGCGCCAGCGGCGGGACAGGTTACCAAGAGACCCAGTACTTC.